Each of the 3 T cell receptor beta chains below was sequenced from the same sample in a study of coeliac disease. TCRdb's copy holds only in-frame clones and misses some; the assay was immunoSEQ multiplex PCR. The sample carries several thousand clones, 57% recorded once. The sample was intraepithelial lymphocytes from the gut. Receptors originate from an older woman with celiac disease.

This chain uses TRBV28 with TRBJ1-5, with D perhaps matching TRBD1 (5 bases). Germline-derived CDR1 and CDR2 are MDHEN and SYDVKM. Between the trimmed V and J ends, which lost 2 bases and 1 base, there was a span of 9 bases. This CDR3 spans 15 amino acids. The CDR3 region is CASSLVGASNQPQHF. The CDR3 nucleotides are TGTGCCAGCAGTTTAGTTGGGGCGAGCAATCAGCCCCAGCATTTT.

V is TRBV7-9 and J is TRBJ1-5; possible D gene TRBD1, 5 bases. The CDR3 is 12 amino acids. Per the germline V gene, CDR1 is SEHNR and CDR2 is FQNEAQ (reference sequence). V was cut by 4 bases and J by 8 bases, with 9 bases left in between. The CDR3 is CASSSPREPQHF. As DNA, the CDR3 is TGTGCCAGCAGCTCCCCCAGGGAGCCCCAGCATTTT.

As DNA, the CDR3 is TGTGCCAGCAAGGTTGGGGAGGGTCAGCCCCAGCATTTT. It codes for CASKVGEGQPQHF. The V call is TRBV2, the J call TRBJ1-5; D unresolved. The CDR3 spans 13 residues. The ends were cut back, 7 bases at V and 6 bases at J, with 13 bases in the middle. Per germline, CDR1 SNHLY and CDR2 FYNNEI.